Here is one TCR beta chain with its context. Antigen: not known. Germline V CDR1 and CDR2: SGHTA, FQGNSA. Trimming shortened V by 2 bases and J by 5 bases, and 12 bases separated the two germline ends. The CDR3 runs to 14 residues. The record originates from a study of identical twins. Study findings and constraints: Within cord blood, abundant beta clonotypes carried fewer insertions, but memory repertoires showed no such trend.

Template switching (which added a universal primer site) was used, and cDNA carried unique molecular identifiers. TCRdb re-derived calls from the 5' RACE reads in MiXCR, one entry per CDR3 protein. The repertoire has about 890,000 distinct CDR3 sequences, 9% to 15% of them found once; the top ten carry around 1.6%. Another study also made use of these data, one on yellow fever vaccine responses in identical twins.

The chain recombines TRBV7-2 with TRBJ1-1; D may be TRBD1 (6 bases). Sequencing was done on a sample of PBMCs. The clonotype was recovered from a woman aged 18-29 years in good health. CDR3 amino acids: CASSLLSGATEAFF. The CDR3 DNA reads TGTGCCAGCAGCTTACTTTCGGGGGCGACTGAAGCTTTCTTT. The full variable domain, with the rest looked up from reference TRBV7-2 and TRBJ1-1, is GAGVSQSPSNKVTEKGKDVELRCDPISGHTALYWYRQSLGQGLEFLIYFQGNSAPDKSGLPSDRFSAERTGGSVSTLTIQRTQQEDSAVYLCASSLLSGATEAFFGQGTRLTVV.